The clone carrying this T cell receptor (beta chain) was observed once. What it binds is unknown. The CDR3 is 14 amino acids. The germline V gene has CDR1 MNHNY and CDR2 SVGAGI (reference sequence). The V end lost 6 bases, the J end lost 3 bases, and 11 bases lay between the germline ends. TCRdb's copy holds only in-frame clones and misses some; the assay was immunoSEQ multiplex PCR. There are around 2,000,000 clones in the sample; approximately 95% occur only once, and 0.13% lies in the top ten. The data stem from a study of shared clonotypes between healthy human individuals. Study-level information: Per donor, CD8 memory used one plate, CD8 naive used two, CD4 memory used three and CD4 naive used three. Study-wide findings and caveats: Compared with memory subsets, naive subsets generally had larger estimated richness.

This TCR was recovered from a man younger than 35 in good health. The chain recombines TRBV6-6 with TRBJ1-4; no firm D call. Input material: naive CD4+ T cells sorted from blood. Documented subset: CD45RA+ positively selected. The CDR3 DNA sequence: TGTGCCAGCAGCCCGGTGGCAGCTAATGAAAAACTGTTTTTT. Translated, it gives CASSPVAANEKLFF.